These 22 T cell receptor beta chains share one sample of origin, sequenced in a study of long-term antiretroviral therapy in people with HIV. Assay version v3.0 of immunoSEQ was used, and it was run at survey level. The method was immunoSEQ multiplex PCR; TCRdb's version includes in-frame clones alone and lacks a portion of them. Of some 30,000 clones listed, 75% to 95% are singletons. Sequenced here: unsorted PBMCs, sampled 5.2 years after starting antiretroviral therapy. These receptors came from a woman aged 40-49 years with HIV.

The chain has TRBV2 and TRBJ1-3; D ambiguous. The CDR3 extends over 13 amino acids. Trimming pared 3 bases from V and 8 bases from J, leaving 11 bases between. From germline, CDR1 is SNHLY and CDR2 FYNNEI. The CDR3 DNA reads TGTGCCAGCAGTGACCGTGGGAGATACACCATATATTTT. Translation: CASSDRGRYTIYF. The variable domain in full, completed from reference TRBV2 and TRBJ1-3, reads EPEVTQTPSHQVTQMGQEVILRCVPISNHLYFYWYRQILGQKVEFLVSFYNNEISEKSEIFDDQFSVERPDGSNFTLKIRSTKLEDSAMYFCASSDRGRYTIYFGEGSWLTVV.

This clone has more than one count but fewer than ten. The V and J genes are TRBV11-3 and TRBJ1-2; the D is unclear. The CDR3 spans 14 residues. V lost 1 base and J lost 8, with 14 bases in between. Germline lookup yields CDR1 SGHNT and CDR2 YENEEA. The CDR3 protein is CASSLAADRDGYTF. CDR3 DNA sequence: TGTGCCAGCAGCTTAGCGGCGGACCGTGACGGCTACACCTTC.

V and J are TRBV5-1 and TRBJ2-5, with 16 positions matching TRBD2. Germline CDR1 is SGHRS and CDR2 is YFSETQ. The CDR3 has 17 residues. Trimming at V came to 3 bases and at J to 3 bases, leaving 5 bases not matched to a gene. The CDR3 nucleotides are TGCGCCAGCAGCTCCTCCGGGACTAGCGGGGGGGAAGAGACCCAGTACTTC. Encoded protein: CASSSSGTSGGEETQYF.

This clone came up a few times. The chain uses TRBV7-2 and TRBJ1-2; weak D call: TRBD1 (6 bases). Germline CDR1 SGHTA, CDR2 FQGNSA. V shed 5 bases and J shed 5 bases, with 18 bases lying between them. The CDR3 sequence is 15 residues long. This CDR3 reads CASSPTYGGGYGYTF. The CDR3, as DNA: TGTGCCAGCAGCCCTACCTATGGAGGGGGGTATGGCTACACCTTC.

The table lists this clone with a few counts. The genes are TRBV27 and TRBJ2-2; the D call may be TRBD1 or TRBD2 (5 bases each). This CDR3 is built from 17 residues. V was shortened by 6 bases and J by 5 bases, with 22 bases between the two germline ends. Germline V lookup: CDR1 MNHEY, CDR2 SMNVEV (reference sequence). CDR3 loop: CASRSGTVESVTGELFF. DNA of the CDR3: TGTGCCAGCAGGTCCGGGACCGTAGAGTCGGTAACCGGGGAGCTGTTTTTT.

The V call is TRBV5-6, the J call TRBJ2-7, with TRBD2 identical over 7 bases. The CDR3 runs 16 residues. J lost 4 bases, V lost 4 bases, and 14 bases had no gene match. Germline CDR1 reads SGHDT; CDR2 reads YYEEEE. CDR3 nucleotide sequence: TGTGCCAGCAGCAGAGCGGGACCAGGTGCAGCTTACGAGCAGTACTTC. Translation gives CASSRAGPGAAYEQYF.

The V and J genes are TRBV7-9 and TRBJ2-7; tentatively, D is TRBD1 (5 bases). Trimming took 4 bases from V and 0 from J, leaving 16 bases between them. The CDR3 contains 16 residues. CDR1 and CDR2 from the germline V gene are SEHNR and FQNEAQ (reference sequence). CDR3 sequence (DNA): TGTGCCAGCAGCTCGCCGACAGCTTTAAGCTCCTACGAGCAGTACTTC. Protein: CASSSPTALSSYEQYF.

The chain carries TRBV19 and TRBJ2-4; TRBD2 aligns across 8 bases. Germline CDR1 reads LNHDA; CDR2 reads SQIVND (reference sequence). This CDR3 region has 14 residues. Losses at the gene ends were 4 bases for V and 3 bases for J; bases not matched to a gene: 2. CDR3 in DNA: TGTGCCAGTAGTACGGGGGGGATCAAAAACATTCAGTACTTC. Protein: CASSTGGIKNIQYF.

V gene TRBV19 combines with J gene TRBJ1-2; D gene uncertain. This CDR3 contains 13 residues. Per germline, CDR1 LNHDA and CDR2 SQIVND (reference sequence). The V end lost 4 bases, the J end lost 2 bases, and 8 bases lay between the germline ends. Here the CDR3 DNA reads TGTGCCAGTAGTAACGAGTGGAACTATGGCTACACCTTC. This codes for CASSNEWNYGYTF.

The rearrangement links TRBV19 to TRBJ2-1; TRBD2 aligns across 13 bases. This CDR3 has 16 amino acids. Unmatched junction bases numbered 7, after V lost 5 bases and J lost 6 bases. The germline gives CDR1 LNHDA, CDR2 SQIVND (reference sequence). The CDR3 nucleotides are TGTGCCAGTAGTCCTACTAGCGGGAGGGCTCCCAATGAGCAGTTCTTC. It codes for CASSPTSGRAPNEQFF.

This clone was counted between two and nine times. The chain carries TRBV5-1 and TRBJ2-7, with unresolved D. The CDR3 contains 13 residues. The germline CDR1 and CDR2 sequences are SGHRS and YFSETQ. V lost 4 bases, J lost 0 bases, and 8 bases lay in between. CDR3 amino acids: CASSPTSSYEQYF. The CDR3 DNA reads as TGCGCCAGCAGCCCGACAAGCTCCTACGAGCAGTACTTC.

The chain uses TRBV7-9 and TRBJ2-1, with unresolved D. The CDR3 is 15 amino acids. Germline V CDR1 and CDR2: SEHNR, FQNEAQ (reference sequence). Trimming took 2 bases from V and 7 from J, leaving 15 bases between them. The CDR3 DNA reads TGTGCCAGCAGCTTAATCGTAGCCGACGGGAATGAGCAGTTCTTC. This encodes CASSLIVADGNEQFF.

The CDR3 bases are TGTGCCAGCAGCCAACTTAGCATCTACGAGCAGTACTTC. Translated, it gives CASSQLSIYEQYF. The chain carries TRBV14 and TRBJ2-7; D uncertain. There are 13 residues in the CDR3. Germline loops: CDR1 SGHDN, CDR2 FVKESK. The V gene lost 2 bases and the J gene lost 3 bases, with 8 bases spanning the gap.

This rearrangement joins TRBV15 to TRBJ2-6; tentatively, D is TRBD1 or TRBD2 (6 bases each). From germline, CDR1 is LNHNV and CDR2 YYDKDF (reference sequence). The CDR3 covers 21 residues. Trimming took 2 bases from V and 4 from J, leaving 27 bases between them. The DNA for the CDR3 is TGTGCCACCAGCAGACCCGACTTGGAGGGGGTCTCTCTGTTAGGGGCCAACGTCCTGACTTTC. Amino acids: CATSRPDLEGVSLLGANVLTF.

The chain carries TRBV7-6 and TRBJ2-3; D is unclear. Trimming cost V 2 bases and J 0 bases, with 6 bases left between them. The V gene's germline CDR1 is SGHVS and CDR2 FNYEAQ. The CDR3 contains 14 residues. In nucleotides, the CDR3 is TGTGCCAGCAGCTTAAGTGGGAGCACAGATACGCAGTATTTT. This gives the protein CASSLSGSTDTQYF.

The J gene is TRBJ2-2, the V gene TRBV6-6; 8 bases align to TRBD2. V lost 5 bases to trimming and J lost 7 bases; unmatched junction nucleotides: 3. The CDR3 extends over 13 amino acids. Germline lookup yields CDR1 MNHNY and CDR2 SVGAGI (reference sequence). CDR3 DNA: TGTGCCAGCAGTCCTCTAGCGGGCGGGGAGCTGTTTTTT. The encoded protein is CASSPLAGGELFF.

J is TRBJ2-5 and V is TRBV15; TRBD2 might be the D (5 bases). The CDR3 is 16 amino acids. The V gene lost 0 bases and the J gene lost 1 base, with 12 bases spanning the gap. CDR1 is LNHNV, CDR2 YYDKDF, per germline (reference sequence). The CDR3 DNA reads as TGTGCCACCAGCAGAGATCTAGACGGGATCCAAGAGACCCAGTACTTC. Encoded protein: CATSRDLDGIQETQYF. Together with reference TRBV15 and TRBJ2-5, the CDR3 gives the full variable domain: DAMVIQNPRYQVTQFGKPVTLSCSQTLNHNVMYWYQQKSSQAPKLLFHYYDKDFNNEADTPDNFQSRRPNTSFCFLDIRSPGLGDTAMYLCATSRDLDGIQETQYFGPGTRLLVL.

The chain uses TRBV11-2 and TRBJ1-2; D remains unclear. Trimming removed 5 bases from V and 3 bases from J, with 25 bases in between. There are 18 residues in the CDR3. The germline V gene encodes CDR1 SGHAT and CDR2 FQNNGV. CDR3 DNA sequence: TGTGCCAGCAGCCCTCCATGGAGGGAGTCGGGGATGGACTATGGCTACACCTTC. It specifies CASSPPWRESGMDYGYTF. Drawing the rest from reference TRBV11-2 and TRBJ1-2, the complete variable domain is EAGVAQSPRYKIIEKRQSVAFWCNPISGHATLYWYQQILGQGPKLLIQFQNNGVVDDSQLPKDRFSAERLKGVDSTLKIQPAKLEDSAVYLCASSPPWRESGMDYGYTFGSGTRLTVV.

The chain is built from TRBV6-1 and TRBJ2-1; no clear D gene. CDR3 length equals 12 residues. V lost 3 bases to trimming and J lost 6 bases, with 6 bases between them. Germline loops: CDR1 MNHNS, CDR2 SASEGT. CDR3 in amino acids: CASSDMPNEQFF. The CDR3 DNA follows: TGTGCCAGCAGTGACATGCCCAATGAGCAGTTCTTC.

This clone was recorded once. The chain combines TRBV5-1 with TRBJ2-1; tentatively, D is TRBD2 (5 bases). Germline-derived CDR1 and CDR2 are SGHRS and YFSETQ. This CDR3 is built from 16 residues. Trimming shortened V by 2 bases and J by 3 bases, and 15 bases separated the two germline ends. CDR3 DNA sequence: TGCGCCAGCAGCTTAACGTCATTTAGCGACTACAATGAGCAGTTCTTC. Its protein product is CASSLTSFSDYNEQFF. The variable domain in full, with the rest retrieved from reference TRBV5-1 and TRBJ2-1, is KAGVTQTPRYLIKTRGQQVTLSCSPISGHRSVSWYQQTPGQGLQFLFEYFSETQRNKGNFPGRFSGRQFSNSRSEMNVSTLELGDSALYLCASSLTSFSDYNEQFFGPGTRLTVL.

The chain couples TRBV5-4 to TRBJ2-3; perhaps TRBD2 as D (6 bases). CDR3 length: 14 amino acids. V was cut by 3 bases and J by 0 bases, with 8 bases left in between. Germline-derived CDR1 and CDR2 are SGHNT and YYREEE (reference sequence). The CDR3 reads CASSSGGSTDTQYF. The CDR3 nucleotides read TGTGCCAGCAGCTCCGGAGGGAGCACAGATACGCAGTATTTT. Together with reference TRBV5-4 and TRBJ2-3, the CDR3 gives the full variable domain: ETGVTQSPTHLIKTRGQQVTLRCSSQSGHNTVSWYQQALGQGPQFIFQYYREEENGRGNFPPRFSGLQFPNYSSELNVNALELDDSALYLCASSSGGSTDTQYFGPGTRLTVL.

J is TRBJ2-7 and V is TRBV19; 10 bases fit TRBD2. CDR1 is LNHDA and CDR2 is SQIVND in the germline V gene (reference sequence). The V and J ends lost 3 bases and 5 bases, in that order; junction bases with no gene match: 7. This CDR3 contains 15 residues. Here the CDR3 reads CASSIGTSGMNEQYF. The CDR3 coding sequence is TGTGCCAGTAGTATTGGTACTAGCGGGATGAACGAGCAGTACTTC.